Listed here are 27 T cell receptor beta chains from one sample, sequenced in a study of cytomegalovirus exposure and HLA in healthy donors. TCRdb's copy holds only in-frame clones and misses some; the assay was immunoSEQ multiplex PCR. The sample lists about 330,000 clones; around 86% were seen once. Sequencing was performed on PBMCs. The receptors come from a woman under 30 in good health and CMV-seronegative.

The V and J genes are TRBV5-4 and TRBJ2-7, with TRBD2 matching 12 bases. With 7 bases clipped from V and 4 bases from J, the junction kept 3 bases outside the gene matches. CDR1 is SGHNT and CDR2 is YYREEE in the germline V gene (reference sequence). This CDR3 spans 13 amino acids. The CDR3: CASRLAGEYEQYF. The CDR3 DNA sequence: TGTGCCAGCCGACTAGCGGGAGAATACGAGCAGTACTTC.

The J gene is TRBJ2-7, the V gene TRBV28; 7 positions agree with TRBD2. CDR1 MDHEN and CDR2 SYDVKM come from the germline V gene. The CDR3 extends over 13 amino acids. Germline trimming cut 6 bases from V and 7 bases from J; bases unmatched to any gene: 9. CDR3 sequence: CASRGGTWWEQYF. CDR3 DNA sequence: TGTGCCAGCAGGGGAGGGACTTGGTGGGAGCAGTACTTC.

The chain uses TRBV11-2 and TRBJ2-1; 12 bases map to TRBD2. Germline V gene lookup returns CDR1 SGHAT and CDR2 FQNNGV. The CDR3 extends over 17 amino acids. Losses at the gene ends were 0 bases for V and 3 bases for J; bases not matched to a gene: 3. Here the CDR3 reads CASSLDRGLAGYNEQFF. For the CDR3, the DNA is TGTGCCAGCAGCTTAGATAGGGGACTAGCGGGCTACAATGAGCAGTTCTTC.

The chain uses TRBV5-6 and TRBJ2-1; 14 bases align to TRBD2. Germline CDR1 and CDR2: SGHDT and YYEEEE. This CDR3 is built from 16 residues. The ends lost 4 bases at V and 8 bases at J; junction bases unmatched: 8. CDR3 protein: CASSLPGTSGSDEQFF. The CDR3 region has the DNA TGTGCCAGCAGCCTACCCGGGACTAGCGGGAGCGATGAGCAGTTCTTC. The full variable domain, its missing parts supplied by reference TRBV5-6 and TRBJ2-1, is DAGVTQSPTHLIKTRGQQVTLRCSPKSGHDTVSWYQQALGQGPQFIFQYYEEEERQRGNFPDRFSGHQFPNYSSELNVNALLLGDSALYLCASSLPGTSGSDEQFFGPGTRLTVL.

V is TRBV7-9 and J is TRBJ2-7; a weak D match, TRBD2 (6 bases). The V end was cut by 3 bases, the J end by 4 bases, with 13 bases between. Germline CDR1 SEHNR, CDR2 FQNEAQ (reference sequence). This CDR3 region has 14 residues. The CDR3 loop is CASSFTLADYEQYF. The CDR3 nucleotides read TGTGCCAGCAGCTTTACCTTAGCGGATTACGAGCAGTACTTC.

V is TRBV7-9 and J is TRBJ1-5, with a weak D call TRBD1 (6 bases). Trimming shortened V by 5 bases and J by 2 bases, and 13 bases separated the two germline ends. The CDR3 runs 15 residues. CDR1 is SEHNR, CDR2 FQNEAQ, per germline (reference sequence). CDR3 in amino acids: CASSNTGSGNQPQHF. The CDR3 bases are TGTGCCAGCAGCAACACAGGGTCCGGCAATCAGCCCCAGCATTTT.

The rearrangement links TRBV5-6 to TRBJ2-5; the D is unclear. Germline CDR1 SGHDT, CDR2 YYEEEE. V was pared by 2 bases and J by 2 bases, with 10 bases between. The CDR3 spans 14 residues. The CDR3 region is CASSFAPEQETQYF. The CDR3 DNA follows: TGTGCCAGCAGCTTTGCTCCGGAGCAAGAGACCCAGTACTTC. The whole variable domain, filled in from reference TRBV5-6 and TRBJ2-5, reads DAGVTQSPTHLIKTRGQQVTLRCSPKSGHDTVSWYQQALGQGPQFIFQYYEEEERQRGNFPDRFSGHQFPNYSSELNVNALLLGDSALYLCASSFAPEQETQYFGPGTRLLVL.

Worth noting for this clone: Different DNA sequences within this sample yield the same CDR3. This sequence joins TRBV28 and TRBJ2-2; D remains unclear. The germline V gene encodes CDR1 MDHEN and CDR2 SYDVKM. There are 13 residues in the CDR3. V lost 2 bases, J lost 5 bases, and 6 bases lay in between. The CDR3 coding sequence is TGTGCCAGCAGTTTAGACTCTACCGGGGAGCTGTTTTTT. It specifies CASSLDSTGELFF.

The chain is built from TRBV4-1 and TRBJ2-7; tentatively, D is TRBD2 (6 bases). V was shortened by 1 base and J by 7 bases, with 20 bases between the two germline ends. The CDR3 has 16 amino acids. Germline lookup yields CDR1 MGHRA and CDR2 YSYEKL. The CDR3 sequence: CASSQGPDRELIEQYF. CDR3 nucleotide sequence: TGCGCCAGCAGCCAAGGACCTGATCGGGAGCTTATAGAGCAGTACTTC.

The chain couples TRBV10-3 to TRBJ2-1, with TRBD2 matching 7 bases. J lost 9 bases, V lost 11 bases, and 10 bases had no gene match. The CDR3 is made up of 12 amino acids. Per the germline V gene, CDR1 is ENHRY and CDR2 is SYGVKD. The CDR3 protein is CAARDYIAEQFF. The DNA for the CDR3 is TGTGCCGCCCGGGACTACATCGCTGAGCAGTTCTTC.

CDR3 in DNA: TGTGCCAGTACCTTACCAGGGCGGTCGAAGGTGGGGGAGCTGTTTTTT. Translation: CASTLPGRSKVGELFF. The chain employs TRBV19 and TRBJ2-2; D perhaps matches TRBD1 (5 bases). The CDR3 contains 16 residues. Germline V CDR1 and CDR2: LNHDA, SQIVND (reference sequence). Trimming removed 7 bases at V and 8 bases at J, with 23 bases between.

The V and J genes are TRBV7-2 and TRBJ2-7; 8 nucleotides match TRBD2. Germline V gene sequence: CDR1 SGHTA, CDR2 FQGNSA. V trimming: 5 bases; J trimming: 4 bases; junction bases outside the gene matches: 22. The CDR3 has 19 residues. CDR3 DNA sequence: TGTGCCAGCAGCATTCCGGGGGTCGGGAGGGCCCATACCACTTACGAGCAGTACTTC. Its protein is CASSIPGVGRAHTTYEQYF.

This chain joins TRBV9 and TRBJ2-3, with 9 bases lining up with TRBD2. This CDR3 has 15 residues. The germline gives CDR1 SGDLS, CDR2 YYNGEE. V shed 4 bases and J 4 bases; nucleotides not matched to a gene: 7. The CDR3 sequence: CASSLSGSGADTQYF. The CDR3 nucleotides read TGTGCCAGCAGCCTTAGCGGGAGTGGCGCAGATACGCAGTATTTT.

The DNA of the CDR3 is TGCAGCGTTCAGGATAGCAATCAGCCCCAGCATTTT. Its protein is CSVQDSNQPQHF. The rearrangement uses TRBV29-1 and TRBJ1-5, with no clear D. Trimming removed 5 bases from V and 0 bases from J, with 5 bases in between. Germline CDR1 SQVTM, CDR2 ANQGSEA. This CDR3 spans 12 amino acids.

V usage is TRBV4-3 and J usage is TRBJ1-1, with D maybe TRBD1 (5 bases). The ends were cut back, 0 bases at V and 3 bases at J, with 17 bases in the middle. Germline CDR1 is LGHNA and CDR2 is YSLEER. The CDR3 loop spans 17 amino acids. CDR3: CASSQDGTWGGDTEAFF. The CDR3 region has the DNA TGCGCCAGCAGCCAAGATGGTACTTGGGGGGGTGACACTGAAGCTTTCTTT.

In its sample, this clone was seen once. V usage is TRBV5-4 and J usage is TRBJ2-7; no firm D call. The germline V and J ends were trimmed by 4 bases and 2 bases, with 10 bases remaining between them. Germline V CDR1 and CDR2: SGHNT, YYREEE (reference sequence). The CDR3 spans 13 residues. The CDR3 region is CASSADNPYEQYF. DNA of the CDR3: TGTGCCAGCAGCGCCGACAACCCCTACGAGCAGTACTTC.

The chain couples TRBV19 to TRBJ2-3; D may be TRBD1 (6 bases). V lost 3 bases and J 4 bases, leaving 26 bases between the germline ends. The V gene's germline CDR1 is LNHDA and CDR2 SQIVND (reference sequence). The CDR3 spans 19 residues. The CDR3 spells CASSIFGTPTLRSADTQYF. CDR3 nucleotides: TGTGCCAGTAGTATTTTCGGGACACCCACCCTCCGGTCCGCAGATACGCAGTATTTT.

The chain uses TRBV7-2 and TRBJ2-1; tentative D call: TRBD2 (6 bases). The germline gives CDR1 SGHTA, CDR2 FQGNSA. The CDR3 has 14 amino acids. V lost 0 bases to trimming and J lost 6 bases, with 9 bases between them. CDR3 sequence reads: CASSLARESNEQFF. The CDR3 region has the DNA TGTGCCAGCAGCTTAGCTCGGGAGAGCAATGAGCAGTTCTTC.

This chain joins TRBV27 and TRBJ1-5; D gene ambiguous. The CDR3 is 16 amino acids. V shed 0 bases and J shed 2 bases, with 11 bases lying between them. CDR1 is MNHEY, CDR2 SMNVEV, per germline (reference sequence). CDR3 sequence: CASSLSGGNGNQPQHF. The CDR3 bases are TGTGCCAGCAGTTTATCAGGAGGGAATGGCAATCAGCCCCAGCATTTT.

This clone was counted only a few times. CDR3 nucleotides: TGTGCCTGGAGTGTACAAAGCTCTGGAAACACCATATATTTT. Translated, it gives CAWSVQSSGNTIYF. The V call is TRBV30, the J call TRBJ1-3, with unresolved D. CDR1 is GTSNPN and CDR2 is SVGIG in the germline V gene (reference sequence). The germline V and J ends were trimmed by 0 bases and 0 bases, with 6 bases remaining between them. This CDR3 has 14 amino acids.

CDR3 coding DNA: TGCGCCAGCAGCCAAGTAACCTCCGGGACAGGGGCTGGAAACACCATATATTTT. Translating gives CASSQVTSGTGAGNTIYF. This sequence joins TRBV4-3 and TRBJ1-3, with 10 bases that match TRBD1. Germline V lookup: CDR1 LGHNA, CDR2 YSLEER. Trimming at V came to 1 base and at J to 2 bases, leaving 8 bases not matched to a gene. The CDR3 loop spans 18 amino acids.

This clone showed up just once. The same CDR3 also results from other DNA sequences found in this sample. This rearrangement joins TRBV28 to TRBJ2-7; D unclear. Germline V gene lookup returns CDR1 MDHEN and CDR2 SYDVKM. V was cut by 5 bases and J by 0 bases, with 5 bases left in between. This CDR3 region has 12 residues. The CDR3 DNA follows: TGTGCCAGCAGTCTTAGCTCCTACGAGCAGTACTTC. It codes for CASSLSSYEQYF.

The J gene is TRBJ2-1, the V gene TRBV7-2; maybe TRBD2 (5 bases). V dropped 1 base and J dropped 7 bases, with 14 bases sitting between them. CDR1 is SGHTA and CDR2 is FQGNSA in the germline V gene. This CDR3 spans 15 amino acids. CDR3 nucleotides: TGTGCCAGCAGCTTAGGGCGGGTTTCGAGGAATGAGCAGTTCTTC. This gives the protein CASSLGRVSRNEQFF.

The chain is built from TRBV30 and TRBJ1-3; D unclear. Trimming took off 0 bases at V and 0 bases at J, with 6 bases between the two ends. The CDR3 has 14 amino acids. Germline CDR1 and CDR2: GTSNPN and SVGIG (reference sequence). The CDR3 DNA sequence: TGTGCCTGGAGTGTAGGCGGCTCTGGAAACACCATATATTTT. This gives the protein CAWSVGGSGNTIYF.

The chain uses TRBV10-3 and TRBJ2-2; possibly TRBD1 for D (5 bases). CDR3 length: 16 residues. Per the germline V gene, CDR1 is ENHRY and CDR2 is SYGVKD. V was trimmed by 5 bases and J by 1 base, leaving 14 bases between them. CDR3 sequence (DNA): TGTGCCATCAGTTCTCAGGGCCTACAGAACACCGGGGAGCTGTTTTTT. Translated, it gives CAISSQGLQNTGELFF.

The CDR3, as DNA: TGTGCCAGCAGTTTTCGACAGGGGAGCACAGATACGCAGTATTTT. Protein sequence: CASSFRQGSTDTQYF. The genes are TRBV5-8 and TRBJ2-3, with TRBD1 matching 8 bases. The V gene's germline CDR1 is SGHTS and CDR2 YDEGEE. The CDR3 runs 15 residues. Trimming took 5 bases from V and 0 from J; bases not matched to a gene: 5.

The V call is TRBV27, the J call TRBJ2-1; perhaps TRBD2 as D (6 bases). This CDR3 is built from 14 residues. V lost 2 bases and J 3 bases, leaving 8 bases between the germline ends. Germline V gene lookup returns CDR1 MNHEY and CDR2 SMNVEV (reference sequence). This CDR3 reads CASSLQGGYNEQFF. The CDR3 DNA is TGTGCCAGCAGTTTACAGGGAGGCTACAATGAGCAGTTCTTC.